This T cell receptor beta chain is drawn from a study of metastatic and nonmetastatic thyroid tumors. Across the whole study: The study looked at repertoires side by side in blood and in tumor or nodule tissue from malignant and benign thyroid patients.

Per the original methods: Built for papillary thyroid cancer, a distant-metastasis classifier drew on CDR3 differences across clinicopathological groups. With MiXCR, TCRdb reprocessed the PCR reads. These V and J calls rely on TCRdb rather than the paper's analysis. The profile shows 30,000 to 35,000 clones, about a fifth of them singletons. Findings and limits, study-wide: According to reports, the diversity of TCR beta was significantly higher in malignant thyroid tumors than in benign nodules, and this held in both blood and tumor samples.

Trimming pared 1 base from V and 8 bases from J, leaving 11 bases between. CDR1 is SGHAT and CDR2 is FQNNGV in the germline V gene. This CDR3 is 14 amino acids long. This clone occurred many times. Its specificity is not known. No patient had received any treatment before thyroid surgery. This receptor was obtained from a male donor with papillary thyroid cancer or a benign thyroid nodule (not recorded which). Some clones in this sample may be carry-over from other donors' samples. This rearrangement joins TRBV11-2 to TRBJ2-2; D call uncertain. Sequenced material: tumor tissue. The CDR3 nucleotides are TGTGCCAGCAGCTTAGGTCCCGGTGTGGGGGAGCTGTTTTTT. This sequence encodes CASSLGPGVGELFF.